The 6 T cell receptor beta chains presented below share a single source sample, sequenced in a study of breast tumors, draining lymph nodes, adjacent tissues. TCRdb redid the calling of the multiplex PCR reads with MiXCR, one entry per CDR3 protein. The sample lists 45,000 to 60,000 distinct CDR3 sequences, 20% to 25% seen once, with around 8.5% in the top ten. What was sequenced was breast tumor tissue. The origin of the receptors is a female donor with breast cancer. Some clones in this sample may be carry-over from other donors' samples.

This clonotype was observed at least ten times. The V gene is TRBV5-1, the J gene TRBJ1-5; D not certain. Trimming left V 0 bases short and J 9 bases short, with 13 bases between. CDR3 length: 14 residues. Germline CDR1 SGHRS, CDR2 YFSETQ. This CDR3 is CASSLGPGSPPQHF. The CDR3 region has the DNA TGCGCCAGCAGCTTGGGCCCAGGCTCGCCGCCCCAGCATTTT.

This clonotype turned up a few times. The V gene is TRBV6-5, the J gene TRBJ2-3; 11 nucleotides line up with TRBD2. Germline V gene sequence: CDR1 MNHEY, CDR2 SVGAGI. With V trimmed by 0 bases and J by 13 bases, 12 bases remained unmatched. The CDR3 is 16 residues long. CDR3 sequence: CASSYSGLAGGLQEYF. The CDR3 DNA reads TGTGCCAGCAGTTACTCTGGGCTAGCGGGGGGCCTTCAGGAGTATTTT.

Many counts were recorded for this clonotype. The chain employs TRBV19 and TRBJ1-5; D is possibly TRBD1 (6 bases). The CDR3 is made up of 16 amino acids. Per the germline V gene, CDR1 is LNHDA and CDR2 is SQIVND (reference sequence). V dropped 5 bases and J dropped 3 bases, with 17 bases sitting between them. This CDR3 is CASSVLGQFLNQPQHF. As DNA, the CDR3 is TGTGCCAGTAGTGTCCTCGGACAGTTCCTCAATCAGCCCCAGCATTTT. The variable domain in full, completed from reference TRBV19 and TRBJ1-5, reads DGGITQSPKYLFRKEGQNVTLSCEQNLNHDAMYWYRQDPGQGLRLIYYSQIVNDFQKGDIAEGYSVSREKKESFPLTVTSAQKNPTAFYLCASSVLGQFLNQPQHFGDGTRLSIL.

This clonotype has at least ten counts. The rearrangement links TRBV20-1 to TRBJ2-3; 7 bases are shared with TRBD2. The CDR3 runs 14 residues. Germline loops: CDR1 DFQATT, CDR2 SNEGSKA (reference sequence). V was pared by 8 bases and J by 2 bases, with 10 bases of the junction left unmatched. CDR3 DNA: TGCAGTTCAAAACGAGCGGGGACCACAGATACGCAGTATTTT. Amino acid sequence: CSSKRAGTTDTQYF.

This clonotype was found many times. The rearrangement links TRBV2 to TRBJ1-5, with TRBD1 identical over 8 bases. After removal of 6 bases from V and 7 bases from J, the junction contained 14 bases not matched to a gene. The CDR3 is 16 amino acids. Looked up from germline, CDR1 is SNHLY and CDR2 is FYNNEI. The CDR3: CASRKGGGTGGQPQHF. For the CDR3, the DNA is TGTGCCAGCAGGAAAGGGGGGGGCACAGGGGGGCAGCCCCAGCATTTT. Using reference TRBV2 and TRBJ1-5 for the parts outside the CDR3, the full variable domain is EPEVTQTPSHQVTQMGQEVILRCVPISNHLYFYWYRQILGQKVEFLVSFYNNEISEKSEIFDDQFSVERPDGSNFTLKIRSTKLEDSAMYFCASRKGGGTGGQPQHFGDGTRLSIL.

Concerning this clonotype: A single base separates this from a much larger clone, so it may be a read error. The J gene is TRBJ2-7, the V gene TRBV27; TRBD1 aligns across 7 bases. Germline CDR1 MNHEY, CDR2 SMNVEV (reference sequence). The CDR3 is made up of 15 amino acids. This CDR3 reads CAGSLFGTAPYEQYF. As DNA, the CDR3 is TGTGCCGGCAGTTTGTTCGGGACAGCTCCCTACGAGCAGTACTTC.